These 8 T cell receptor beta chains were sequenced from one sample in a study of response to subunit inactivated influenza vaccine. TCRdb fed the RT-PCR reads into MiXCR, producing one record per CDR3 protein. Of 600,000 to 850,000 distinct CDR3 sequences listed, 11% to 15% are singletons. The sequencing used PBMCs from blood, collected 14 to 15 days before vaccination. These receptors were taken from a man over 45 who received an inactivated influenza vaccine.

The chain combines TRBV12-3 or TRBV12-4 with TRBJ1-1; D uncertain. The germline V and J ends were trimmed by 7 bases and 5 bases, with 11 bases remaining between them. This CDR3 spans 12 amino acids. CDR3 nucleotides: TGTGCCAGCACCCCGGGTAGTACTGAAGCTTTCTTT. Translation gives CASTPGSTEAFF.

In its sample, this clonotype was seen a few times. The genes are TRBV24-1 and TRBJ2-1; D call uncertain. CDR3 size: 15 residues. CDR1 is KGHDR and CDR2 is SFDVKD in the germline V gene. Deletions cut 5 bases from V and 0 bases from J, with 10 bases between. The CDR3 here is CATSAEASSYNEQFF. In nucleotides, the CDR3 is TGTGCCACCAGTGCCGAGGCCAGCTCCTACAATGAGCAGTTCTTC.

V usage is TRBV4-2 and J usage is TRBJ2-7, with 8 positions matching TRBD2. The CDR3 extends over 15 amino acids. V shed 1 base and J 6 bases; nucleotides not matched to a gene: 8. From germline, CDR1 is LGHNA and CDR2 YNFKEQ. CDR3 residues: CASSQVTGGPSEQYF. The CDR3 region has the DNA TGTGCCAGCAGCCAAGTGACGGGAGGGCCGTCCGAGCAGTACTTC.

This chain links TRBV2 with TRBJ2-2, with 7 positions matching TRBD2. The CDR3 consists of 14 residues. Germline V lookup: CDR1 SNHLY, CDR2 FYNNEI. V trimming: 8 bases; J trimming: 3 bases; junction bases outside the gene matches: 6. Written as DNA, the CDR3 is TGTGCCAGCGAACGACTAGCTTACACCGGGGAGCTGTTTTTT. Translating it yields CASERLAYTGELFF.

The chain joins TRBV3-1 to TRBJ1-2; no clear D gene. This CDR3 region has 12 residues. Germline V lookup: CDR1 LGHDT, CDR2 YNNKEL (reference sequence). Trimming stripped 4 bases from V and 7 bases from J, with 10 bases between. In nucleotides, the CDR3 is TGTGCCAGCAGCCTAGTCCGGGGTGGCTACACCTTC. Residues: CASSLVRGGYTF.

This clonotype was found a few times. This chain joins TRBV20-1 and TRBJ1-5; TRBD1 matches at 10 bases. This CDR3 region has 16 residues. With 3 bases clipped from V and 6 bases from J, the junction kept 11 bases outside the gene matches. From germline, CDR1 is DFQATT and CDR2 SNEGSKA (reference sequence). CDR3 protein: CSASFIRTGGRQPQHF. In DNA, the CDR3 is TGCAGTGCTAGTTTCATTCGGACAGGGGGGCGTCAGCCCCAGCATTTT.

A few counts support this clonotype. The chain recombines TRBV12-3 or TRBV12-4 with TRBJ2-5; a weak D match, TRBD2 (5 bases). The V end was cut by 4 bases, the J end by 5 bases, with 14 bases between. The CDR3 is 14 residues long. The CDR3 DNA reads TGTGCCAGCAGTTCGTGGGAGATGAGGGAGACCCAGTACTTC. Its translation: CASSSWEMRETQYF.

V and J are TRBV7-9 and TRBJ1-1; TRBD1 aligns across 7 bases. After removal of 5 bases from V and 5 bases from J, the junction contained 11 bases not matched to a gene. Germline V CDR1 and CDR2: SEHNR, FQNEAQ (reference sequence). This CDR3 is built from 15 residues. This chain's CDR3 is CASSQNEQGRTEAFF. DNA of the CDR3: TGTGCCAGCAGCCAGAATGAACAGGGGAGGACTGAAGCTTTCTTT.